The present TCR beta chain was sequenced within a study of resident and recirculating memory T cells in vitiligo (dated by TCRdb to 2016 to 2019). General notes on the study: For TCR beta sequencing, each of a few stable vitiligo patients provided PBMCs and epidermis from shave biopsies taken at two lesional sites and two nonlesional sites. Samples were homogenized without cell sorting just before genomic DNA extraction with the Qiagen DNeasy Blood & Tissue Kit. The goal of the human TCR beta sequencing was to check whether lesional vitiligo skin contained specific clones that differed from the clones found in nonlesional skin and blood. Results the study describes overall, beyond this receptor: By overlap and correlation analysis, no significant repertoire overlap was shown between biopsies, even within a single patient, except for each lesion compared with itself. Future mechanistic studies are needed so that the relative contributions of the lesion-infiltrating T cell clones and of human Trm versus Tcm pools can be evaluated. TCR sequences were not found to be conserved across biopsy sites or patients, suggesting that different lesions are infiltrated by different T cell clones, a pattern described as private specificity. No unique dominant TCR clone was detected, and variation in clonality was observed among vitiligo lesions.

The CDR3 holds 14 amino acids from the cysteine to the phenylalanine. The CDR3 DNA has 42 bases and is translated from base 1. V is pared back by 5 bases and J by 3 bases, with 15 bases lying between the germline termini. The germline V gene supplies CDR1 SGHRS and CDR2 YFSETQ. The immunoSEQ hsTCRB kit was used to amplify TCR beta chains from genomic DNA. The immunoSEQ service ran the sequencing of the TCR beta libraries on an Illumina MiSeq instrument. The paper's data handling went like this. The immunoSEQ Analyzer was used to analyze the repertoire data. TCRdb mirrors the immuneACCESS table, restricted to in-frame sequences. Some clones are absent from its copies; in checked studies, under half trace to an unresolved V gene, and the reason for the others is unknown. Clone size and V and J calls were adopted from that table, with D and trimming inferred from the DNA. The sample contains 75,000 to 85,000 clones, around 92% of them found a single time. The ten largest clones represent roughly 5% of the sample.

A patient's vitiligo counted as stable when the lesions had not changed at all during the previous 6 months. For classification as stable, the absence of confetti depigmentation, a clinical sign of active vitiligo, was additionally required. Any patient who had received treatment in the previous three months was excluded. PBMCs were isolated from heparinized blood by Ficoll density gradient centrifugation and then flash-frozen. A word on this clone: No antigen is known for it. One base away there is no much larger clone; base qualities are not given.

Recombination connected TRBV5-1 to TRBJ2-7; the D gene is possibly TRBD1, with 6 bases matching. This TCR derives from a male donor with vitiligo. The sample consisted of blood. The nucleotides read TGCGCCAGCAGAGTCGGACAGCCAGGCTACGAGCAGTACTTC. It codes for CASRVGQPGYEQYF.